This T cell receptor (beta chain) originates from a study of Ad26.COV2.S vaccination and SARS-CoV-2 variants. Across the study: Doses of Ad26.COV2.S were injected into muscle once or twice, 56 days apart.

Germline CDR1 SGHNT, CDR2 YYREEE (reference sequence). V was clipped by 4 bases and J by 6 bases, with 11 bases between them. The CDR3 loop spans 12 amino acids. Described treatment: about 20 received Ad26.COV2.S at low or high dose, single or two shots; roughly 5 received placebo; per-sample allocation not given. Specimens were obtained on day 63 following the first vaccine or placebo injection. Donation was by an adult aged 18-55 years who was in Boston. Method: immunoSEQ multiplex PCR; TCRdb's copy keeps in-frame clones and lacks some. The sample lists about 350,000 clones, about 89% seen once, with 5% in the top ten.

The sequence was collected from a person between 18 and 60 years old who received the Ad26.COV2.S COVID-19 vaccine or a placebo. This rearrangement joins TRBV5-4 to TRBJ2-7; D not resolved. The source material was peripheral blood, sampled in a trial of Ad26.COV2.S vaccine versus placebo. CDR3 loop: CASSGPQSEQYF. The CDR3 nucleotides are TGTGCCAGCAGCGGACCACAAAGCGAGCAGTACTTC.